The rows below give T cell receptor beta chains drawn from one sample of a study of T cell repertoires in cytomegalovirus infection. TCRdb reprocessed the reads with MiXCR, giving one entry per CDR3 protein. The repertoire has about 530,000 distinct CDR3 sequences, less than 30% of them found once; the top ten carry roughly an eighth. The sequencing sample was made of PBMCs. The receptors stem from a human donor in good health (CMV status not recorded). Some clones in this sample may be carry-over from other donors' samples. Both conserved end residues are part of each CDR3. Fields, in order: J gene, D gene, V gene, clone size, CDR3 DNA, CDR3 protein. A D gene is named only where the DNA matches it firmly. Clone size, where shown, is once, few, many, or a class for clones that have expanded.

>TRBJ1-1|NA|TRBV7-6|NA
TGTGCCAGCAGCTCTATGCCTACCTTCGACGAGGACAGACATCGCCAAGCTTTCTTT
CASSSMPTFDEDRHRQAFF
>TRBJ2-1|NA|TRBV7-8|few
TGTGCCAGCAGCATGAGAGGTAACTCCTACAATGAGCAGTTCTTC
CASSMRGNSYNEQFF
>TRBJ2-5|NA|TRBV7-4|NA
TGTGCCAGCAGCTTAGCCAATCGGGGCCGGGAGACCCAGTACTTC
CASSLANRGRETQYF
>TRBJ1-1|NA|TRBV2|NA
TGTGCCATTTCTCGGGACTTGAGCACTGAAGCTTTCTTT
CAISRDLSTEAFF
>TRBJ2-5|NA|TRBV7-9|many
TGTGCCAGCAGCTTCAGCACGGCATTGCAAGAGACCCAGTACTTC
CASSFSTALQETQYF
>TRBJ2-2|TRBD2|TRBV10-3|NA
TGTGCCATCAGGGGACTAGCGGGAGGCCCGGCCGGGGAGCTGTTTTTT
CAIRGLAGGPAGELFF
>TRBJ2-1|TRBD2|TRBV11-3|NA
TGTGCCAGCAGCTCTACTAGCGGGAGGGCCGGAAATGAGCAGTTCTTC
CASSSTSGRAGNEQFF
>TRBJ1-1|NA|TRBV6-5|few
TGTGCCAGCAGTTACCGGTCCGGTTGGGACACTGAAGCTTTCTTT
CASSYRSGWDTEAFF
>TRBJ2-6|NA|TRBV6-5|few
TGTGCCAGCAGTTACTCCCGGGTGCAGGGGTTCTCTGGGGCCAACGTCCTGACTTTC
CASSYSRVQGFSGANVLTF
>TRBJ2-1|NA|TRBV9|NA
TGTGCCAGCAGCGAGATAGGGTCAGCCTACAATGAGCAGTTCTTC
CASSEIGSAYNEQFF
>TRBJ2-6|NA|TRBV28|few
TGTGCCAGCAGTCCAGGGACTGCCTCTGGGGCCAACGTCCTGACTTTC
CASSPGTASGANVLTF
>TRBJ2-2|NA|TRBV7-3|few
TGTGCCAGCAGCTCCTCAGGGATCGGGGAGCTGTTTTTT
CASSSSGIGELFF
>TRBJ2-2|NA|TRBV6-2/TRBV6-3|few
TGTGCCAGCAGTTATGATGTCGGCTACTCGGAGGTGTTTTTT
CASSYDVGYSEVFF
>TRBJ2-1|NA|TRBV5-4|few
TGTGCCAGCAGCTTGGGGCTAGGGGGCAATGAGCAGTTCTTC
CASSLGLGGNEQFF
>TRBJ1-1|NA|TRBV12-5|NA
TGTGCTAGTGGCGGACGGCCTGTTGGCACTGAAGCTTTCTTT
CASGGRPVGTEAFF
>TRBJ2-3|TRBD2|TRBV5-1|few
TGCGCCAGCAGCTTGCCTTTAGCGGGAGGCACAGATACGCAGTATTTT
CASSLPLAGGTDTQYF
>TRBJ2-5|NA|TRBV20-1|many
TGCAGTGCCCTCGATGTTGTGCAGGCTGAGACCCAGTACTTC
CSALDVVQAETQYF
>TRBJ2-3|TRBD2|TRBV5-4|NA
TGTGCCAGCAGCAGGGGACTAGCGGGAGGTTCAGATACGCAGTATTTT
CASSRGLAGGSDTQYF
>TRBJ1-5|NA|TRBV7-9|few
TGTGCCAGCAGCTTTGGGTACAGGGACGATCAGCCCCAGCATTTT
CASSFGYRDDQPQHF
>TRBJ2-2|NA|TRBV7-2|many
TGTGCCAGCAGCTTAAGAAGGGCTGGGATGAACACCGGGGAGCTGTTTTTT
CASSLRRAGMNTGELFF
>TRBJ2-7|TRBD2|TRBV7-2|NA
TGTGCCAGCAGCCTAGACGGGAGGGCCTACGAGCAGTACTTC
CASSLDGRAYEQYF
>TRBJ1-1|NA|TRBV7-2|many
TGTGCCAGCAGCTTGCGTGGCTTGAACAGGAGATTGAACACTGAAGCTTTCTTT
CASSLRGLNRRLNTEAFF